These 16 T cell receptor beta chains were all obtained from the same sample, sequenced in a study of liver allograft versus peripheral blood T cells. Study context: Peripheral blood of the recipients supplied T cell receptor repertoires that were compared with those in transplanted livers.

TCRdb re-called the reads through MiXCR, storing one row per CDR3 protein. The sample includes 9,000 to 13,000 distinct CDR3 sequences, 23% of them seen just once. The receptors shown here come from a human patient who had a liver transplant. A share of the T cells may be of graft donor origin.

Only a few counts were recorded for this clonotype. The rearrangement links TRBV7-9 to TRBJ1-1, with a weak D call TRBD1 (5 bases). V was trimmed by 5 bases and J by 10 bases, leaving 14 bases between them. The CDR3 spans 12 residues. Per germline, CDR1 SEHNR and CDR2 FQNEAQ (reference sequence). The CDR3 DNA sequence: TGTGCCAGCAGCCTCGAACCGGGGGTAGCTTTCTTT. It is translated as CASSLEPGVAFF.

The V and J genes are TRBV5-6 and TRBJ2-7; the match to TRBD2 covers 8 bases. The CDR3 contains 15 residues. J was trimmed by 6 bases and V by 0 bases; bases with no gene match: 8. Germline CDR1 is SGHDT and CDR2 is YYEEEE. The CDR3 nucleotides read TGTGCCAGCAGCTTGGTCTTAGCGGGGTTGCTCGAGCAGTACTTC. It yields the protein CASSLVLAGLLEQYF. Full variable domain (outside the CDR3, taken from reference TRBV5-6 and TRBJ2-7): DAGVTQSPTHLIKTRGQQVTLRCSPKSGHDTVSWYQQALGQGPQFIFQYYEEEERQRGNFPDRFSGHQFPNYSSELNVNALLLGDSALYLCASSLVLAGLLEQYFGPGTRLTVT.

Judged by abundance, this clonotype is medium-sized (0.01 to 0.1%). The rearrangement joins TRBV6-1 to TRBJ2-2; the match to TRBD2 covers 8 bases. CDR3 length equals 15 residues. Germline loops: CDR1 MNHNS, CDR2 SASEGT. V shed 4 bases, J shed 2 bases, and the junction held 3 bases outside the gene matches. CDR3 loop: CASSATSENTGELFF. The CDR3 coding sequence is TGTGCCAGCAGTGCGACTAGCGAAAACACCGGGGAGCTGTTTTTT.

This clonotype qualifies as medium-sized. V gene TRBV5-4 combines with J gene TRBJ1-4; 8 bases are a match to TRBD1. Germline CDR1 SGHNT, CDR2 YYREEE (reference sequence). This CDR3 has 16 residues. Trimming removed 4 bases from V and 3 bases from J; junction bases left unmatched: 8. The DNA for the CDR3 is TGTGCCAGCAGCGCCGACTTACAGGGGGCTAATGAAAAACTGTTTTTT. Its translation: CASSADLQGANEKLFF.

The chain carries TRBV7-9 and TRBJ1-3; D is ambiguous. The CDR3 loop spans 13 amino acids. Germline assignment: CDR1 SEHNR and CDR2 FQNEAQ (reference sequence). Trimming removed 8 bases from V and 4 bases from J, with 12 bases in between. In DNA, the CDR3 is TGTGCCAGCCTGACTGTGAGGGGAAACACCATATATTTT. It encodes CASLTVRGNTIYF.

As DNA, the CDR3 is TGTGCCAGCAGTTACTCGGGGCAGGGGGAAAACACCATATATTTT. Translating gives CASSYSGQGENTIYF. The rearrangement links TRBV6-5 to TRBJ1-3, with 7 bases that match TRBD1. Germline lookup yields CDR1 MNHEY and CDR2 SVGAGI. V dropped 0 bases and J dropped 6; count of bases not matched to a gene: 5. There are 15 residues in the CDR3.

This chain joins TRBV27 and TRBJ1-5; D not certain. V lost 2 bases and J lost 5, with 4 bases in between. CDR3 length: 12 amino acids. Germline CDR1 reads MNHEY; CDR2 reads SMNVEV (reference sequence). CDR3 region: CASSLRDQPQHF. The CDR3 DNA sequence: TGTGCCAGCAGTTTAAGGGATCAGCCCCAGCATTTT.

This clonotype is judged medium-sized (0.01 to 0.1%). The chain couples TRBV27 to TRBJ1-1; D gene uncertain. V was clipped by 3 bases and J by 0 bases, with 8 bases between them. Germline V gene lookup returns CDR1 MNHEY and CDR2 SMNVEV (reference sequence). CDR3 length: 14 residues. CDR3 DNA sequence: TGTGCCAGCAGTTTCGTCAGGATGAACACTGAAGCTTTCTTT. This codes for CASSFVRMNTEAFF.

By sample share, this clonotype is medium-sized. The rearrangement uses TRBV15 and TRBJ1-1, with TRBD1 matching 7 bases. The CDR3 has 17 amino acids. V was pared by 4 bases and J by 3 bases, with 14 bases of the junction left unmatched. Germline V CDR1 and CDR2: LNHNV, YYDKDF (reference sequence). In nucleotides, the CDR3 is TGTGCCACCAGCAAGCGACAGGGTCGATGGCTCCACACTGAAGCTTTCTTT. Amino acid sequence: CATSKRQGRWLHTEAFF.

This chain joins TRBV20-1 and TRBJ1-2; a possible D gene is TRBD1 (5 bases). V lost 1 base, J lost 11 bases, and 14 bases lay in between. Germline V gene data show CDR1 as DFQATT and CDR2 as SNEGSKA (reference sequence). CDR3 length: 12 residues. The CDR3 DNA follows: TGCAGTGCTAGAGTGGGGACCGCAGGGTACACCTTC. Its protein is CSARVGTAGYTF.

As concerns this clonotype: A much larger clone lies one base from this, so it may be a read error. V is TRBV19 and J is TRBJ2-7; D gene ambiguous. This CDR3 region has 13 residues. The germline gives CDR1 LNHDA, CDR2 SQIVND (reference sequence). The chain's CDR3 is CTAVQAPSYEQYF. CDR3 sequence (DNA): TGTACCGCTGTTCAAGCACCCTCCTACGAGCAGTACTTC.

CDR3 region: CASSLWGQGAGGYTF. The CDR3 coding sequence is TGTGCCAGCAGTTTATGGGGACAGGGGGCGGGTGGCTACACCTTC. The chain carries TRBV27 and TRBJ1-2, with TRBD1 matching 12 bases. Trimming removed 1 base from V and 7 bases from J; junction bases left unmatched: 4. CDR3 length: 15 amino acids. Per germline, CDR1 MNHEY and CDR2 SMNVEV (reference sequence).

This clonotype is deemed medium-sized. CDR3 in DNA: TGTGCCAGCTCAACAACAGGGGGCGGAAGCAACGAGCAGTACTTC. It specifies CASSTTGGGSNEQYF. V and J are TRBV18 and TRBJ2-7, with 9 bases lining up with TRBD1. V was pared by 5 bases and J by 5 bases, with 10 bases of the junction left unmatched. The germline V gene encodes CDR1 KGHSH and CDR2 LQKENI. This CDR3 region has 15 residues.

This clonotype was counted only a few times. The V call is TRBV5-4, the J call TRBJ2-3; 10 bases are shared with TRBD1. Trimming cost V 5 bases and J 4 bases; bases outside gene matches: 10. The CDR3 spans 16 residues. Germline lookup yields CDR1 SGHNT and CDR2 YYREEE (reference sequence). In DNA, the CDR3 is TGTGCCAGCAGATCCCTCCTTGGGACAGGGGCAGATACGCAGTATTTT. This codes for CASRSLLGTGADTQYF.

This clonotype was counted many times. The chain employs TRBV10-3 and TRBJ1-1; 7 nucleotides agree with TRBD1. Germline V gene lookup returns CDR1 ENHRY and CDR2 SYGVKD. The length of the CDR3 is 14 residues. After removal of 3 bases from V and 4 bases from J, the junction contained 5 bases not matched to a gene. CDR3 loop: CAISDAGTATEAFF. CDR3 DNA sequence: TGTGCCATCAGTGATGCCGGGACAGCCACTGAAGCTTTCTTT.

In DNA, the CDR3 is TGTGCCACCAGTGACTCGGGAGCGGGAGAAACAGATACGCAGTATTTT. Amino acid sequence: CATSDSGAGETDTQYF. The genes are TRBV24-1 and TRBJ2-3; 8 nucleotides agree with TRBD2. CDR1 is KGHDR, CDR2 SFDVKD, per germline. This CDR3 spans 16 amino acids. Unmatched junction bases numbered 8, after V lost 4 bases and J lost 3 bases.